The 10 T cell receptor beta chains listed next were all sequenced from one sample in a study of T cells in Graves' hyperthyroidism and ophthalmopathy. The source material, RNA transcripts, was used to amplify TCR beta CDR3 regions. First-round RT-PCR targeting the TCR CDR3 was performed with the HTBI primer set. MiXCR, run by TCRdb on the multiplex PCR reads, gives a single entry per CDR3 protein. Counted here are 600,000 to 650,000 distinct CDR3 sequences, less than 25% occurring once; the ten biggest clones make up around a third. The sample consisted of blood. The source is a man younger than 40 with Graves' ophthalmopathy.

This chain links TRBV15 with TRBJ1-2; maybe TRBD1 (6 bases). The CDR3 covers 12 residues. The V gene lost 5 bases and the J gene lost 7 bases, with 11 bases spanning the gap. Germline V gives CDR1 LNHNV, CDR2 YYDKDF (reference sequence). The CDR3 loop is CATSWDTSGYTF. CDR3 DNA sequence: TGTGCCACCAGCTGGGACACCTCTGGCTACACCTTC.

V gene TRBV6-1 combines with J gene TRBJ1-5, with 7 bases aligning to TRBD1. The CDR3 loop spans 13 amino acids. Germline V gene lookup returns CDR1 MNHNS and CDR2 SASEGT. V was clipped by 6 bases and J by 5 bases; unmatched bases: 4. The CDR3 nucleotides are TGTGCCAGCAGAACAGGGGTGGATCAGCCCCAGCATTTT. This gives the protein CASRTGVDQPQHF.

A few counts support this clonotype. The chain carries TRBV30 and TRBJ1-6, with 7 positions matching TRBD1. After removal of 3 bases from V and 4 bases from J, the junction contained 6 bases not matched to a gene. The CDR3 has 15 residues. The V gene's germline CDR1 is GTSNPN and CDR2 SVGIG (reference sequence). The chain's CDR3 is CAWRTTGAYNSPLHF. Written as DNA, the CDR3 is TGTGCCTGGAGAACAACAGGGGCATATAATTCACCCCTCCACTTT. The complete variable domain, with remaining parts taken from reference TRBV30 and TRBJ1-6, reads SQTIHQWPATLVQPVGSPLSLECTVEGTSNPNLYWYRQAAGRGLQLLFYSVGIGQISSEVPQNLSASRPQDRQFILSSKKLLLSDSGFYLCAWRTTGAYNSPLHFGNGTRLTVT.

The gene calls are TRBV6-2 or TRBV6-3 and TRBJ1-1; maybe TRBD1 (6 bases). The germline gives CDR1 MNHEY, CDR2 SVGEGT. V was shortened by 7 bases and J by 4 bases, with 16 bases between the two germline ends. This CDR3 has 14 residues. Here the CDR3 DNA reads TGTGCCAGCACTAAGGGGGGATCATTCACTGAAGCTTTCTTT. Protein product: CASTKGGSFTEAFF.

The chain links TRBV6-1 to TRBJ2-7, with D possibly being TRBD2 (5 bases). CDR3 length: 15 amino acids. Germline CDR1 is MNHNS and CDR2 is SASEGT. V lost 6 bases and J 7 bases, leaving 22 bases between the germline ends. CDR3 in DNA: TGTGCCAGCAGGACCCCCTACGGGGTAGTTCGGGAGCAGTACTTC. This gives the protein CASRTPYGVVREQYF.

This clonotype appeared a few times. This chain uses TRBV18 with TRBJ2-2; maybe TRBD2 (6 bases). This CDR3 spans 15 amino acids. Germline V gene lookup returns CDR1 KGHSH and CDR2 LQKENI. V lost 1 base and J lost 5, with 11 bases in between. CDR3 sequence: CASSPLAGITGELFF. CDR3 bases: TGTGCCAGCTCACCACTGGCGGGAATAACCGGGGAGCTGTTTTTT.

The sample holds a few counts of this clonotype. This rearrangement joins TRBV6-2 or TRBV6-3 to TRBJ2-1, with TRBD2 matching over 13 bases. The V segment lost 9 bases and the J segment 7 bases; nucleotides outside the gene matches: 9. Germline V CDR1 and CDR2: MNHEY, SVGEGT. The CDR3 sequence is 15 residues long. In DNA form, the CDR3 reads TGTGCCAGTGGACTAGCGGGAGTCCGTAGGAATGAGCAGTTCTTC. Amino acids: CASGLAGVRRNEQFF.

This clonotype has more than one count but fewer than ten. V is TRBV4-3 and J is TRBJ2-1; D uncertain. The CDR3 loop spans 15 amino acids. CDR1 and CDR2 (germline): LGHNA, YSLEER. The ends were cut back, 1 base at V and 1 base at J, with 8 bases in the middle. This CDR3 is CASSQVLGSYNEQFF. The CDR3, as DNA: TGCGCCAGCAGCCAAGTGCTCGGGTCCTACAATGAGCAGTTCTTC.

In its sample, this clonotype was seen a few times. The CDR3 reads CASSLTGTGFWGTDTQYF. In DNA form, the CDR3 reads TGTGCCAGCAGTTTAACGGGAACAGGGTTTTGGGGCACAGATACGCAGTATTTT. The V call is TRBV27, the J call TRBJ2-3, with a possible D match to TRBD1 (6 bases). Germline V CDR1 and CDR2: MNHEY, SMNVEV (reference sequence). Trimming cost V 2 bases and J 1 base, with 19 bases left between them. This CDR3 comprises 18 residues.

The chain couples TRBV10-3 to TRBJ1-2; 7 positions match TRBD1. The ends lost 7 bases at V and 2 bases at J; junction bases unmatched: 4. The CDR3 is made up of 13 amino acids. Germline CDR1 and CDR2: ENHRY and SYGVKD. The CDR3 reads CAITQQGNYGYTF. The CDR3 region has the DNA TGTGCCATCACCCAACAGGGGAACTATGGCTACACCTTC.